This TCR beta chain was recorded in a study of blood T cell repertoires in COVID-19. Study summary: Donors in Cohort 3 who had recovered were those with two negative PCRs, healthcare professional clearance, or resolution of their symptoms. The samples span acute and convalescent COVID-19 from the United States, Italy and Spain.

As originally analysed: Estimation of nucleated cell counts relied on the amplification of reference gene primers. The table came from immunoSEQ multiplex PCR; TCRdb's copy has only in-frame clones and leaves some out. That table supplies the V and J calls and clone size; D and trimming were determined from the DNA. The table includes over 110,000 clones, roughly 84% detected once. Sequencing was performed on PBMCs or T cells enriched from blood (not recorded which). The receptor's source is a man aged 50-60 years in a cohort exposed to, infected with or recovered from COVID-19 (not recorded which).

CDR3 sequence: CSALGDRTEAFF. In DNA, the CDR3 is TGCAGCGCCCTTGGAGATCGAACTGAAGCTTTCTTT. The chain combines TRBV29-1 with TRBJ1-1; no reliable D call. The V end lost 7 bases, the J end lost 5 bases, and 14 bases lay between the germline ends. CDR1 SQVTM and CDR2 ANQGSEA come from the germline V gene. This CDR3 has 12 residues.